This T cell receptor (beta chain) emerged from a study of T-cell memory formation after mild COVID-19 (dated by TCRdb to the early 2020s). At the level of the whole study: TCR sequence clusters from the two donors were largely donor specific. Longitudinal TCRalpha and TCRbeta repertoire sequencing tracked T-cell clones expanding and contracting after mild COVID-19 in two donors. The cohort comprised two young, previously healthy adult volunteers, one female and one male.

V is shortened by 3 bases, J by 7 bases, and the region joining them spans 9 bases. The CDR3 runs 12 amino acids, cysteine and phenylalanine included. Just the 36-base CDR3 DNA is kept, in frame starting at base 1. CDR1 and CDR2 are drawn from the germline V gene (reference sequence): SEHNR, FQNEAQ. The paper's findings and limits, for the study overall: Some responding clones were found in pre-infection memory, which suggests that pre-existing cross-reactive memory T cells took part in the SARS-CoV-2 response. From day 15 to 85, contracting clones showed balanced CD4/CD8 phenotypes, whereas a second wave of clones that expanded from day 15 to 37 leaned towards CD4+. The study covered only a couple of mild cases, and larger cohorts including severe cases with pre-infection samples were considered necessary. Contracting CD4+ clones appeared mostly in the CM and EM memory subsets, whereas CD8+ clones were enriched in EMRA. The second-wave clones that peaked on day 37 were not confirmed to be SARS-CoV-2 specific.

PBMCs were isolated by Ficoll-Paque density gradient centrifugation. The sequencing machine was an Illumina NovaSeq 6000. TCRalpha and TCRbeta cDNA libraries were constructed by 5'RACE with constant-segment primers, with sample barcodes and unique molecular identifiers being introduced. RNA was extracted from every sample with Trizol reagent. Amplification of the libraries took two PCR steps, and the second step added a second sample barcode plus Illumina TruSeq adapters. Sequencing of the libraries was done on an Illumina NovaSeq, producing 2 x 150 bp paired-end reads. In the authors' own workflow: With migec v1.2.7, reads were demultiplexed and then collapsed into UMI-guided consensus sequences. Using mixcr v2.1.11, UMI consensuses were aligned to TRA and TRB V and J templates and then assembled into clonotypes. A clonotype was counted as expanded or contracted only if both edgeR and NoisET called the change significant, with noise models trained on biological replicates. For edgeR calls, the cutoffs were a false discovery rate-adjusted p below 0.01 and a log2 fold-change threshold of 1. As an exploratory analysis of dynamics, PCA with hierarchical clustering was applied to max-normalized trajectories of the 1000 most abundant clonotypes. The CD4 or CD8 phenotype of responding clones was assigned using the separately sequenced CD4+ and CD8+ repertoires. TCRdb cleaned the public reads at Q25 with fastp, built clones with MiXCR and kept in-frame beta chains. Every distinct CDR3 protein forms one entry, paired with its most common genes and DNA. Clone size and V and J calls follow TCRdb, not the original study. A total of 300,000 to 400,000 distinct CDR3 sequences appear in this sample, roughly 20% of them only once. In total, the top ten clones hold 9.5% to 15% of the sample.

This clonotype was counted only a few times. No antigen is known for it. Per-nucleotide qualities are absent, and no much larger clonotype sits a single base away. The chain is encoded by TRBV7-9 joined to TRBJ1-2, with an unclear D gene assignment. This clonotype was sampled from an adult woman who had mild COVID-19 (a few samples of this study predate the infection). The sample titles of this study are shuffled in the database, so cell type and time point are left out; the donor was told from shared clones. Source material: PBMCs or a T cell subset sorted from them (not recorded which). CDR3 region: CASSFDVVGYTF. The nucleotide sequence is TGTGCCAGCAGCTTCGACGTGGTTGGCTACACCTTC.